This T cell receptor beta chain was documented in a study of T cell repertoires in cytomegalovirus infection. Study-level results: There were HLA-C-restricted CMV-specific TCR beta clonotypes dominating the ex vivo response.

TCRdb reprocessed the reads with MiXCR, giving one entry per CDR3 protein. Of 400,000 to 550,000 distinct CDR3 sequences listed, approximately 11% are singletons. As concerns this clonotype: Its matching antigen is unknown.

The CDR3 is 16 amino acids. Germline CDR1 reads DFQATT; CDR2 reads SNEGSKA (reference sequence). Trimming took 6 bases from V and 2 from J, leaving 21 bases between them. The chain joins TRBV20-1 to TRBJ2-3, with TRBD2 as a possible D gene (5 bases). The receptor's source is a human donor in good health (CMV status not recorded). Some clones in this sample may be carry-over from other donors' samples. Input material: PBMCs. CDR3 region: CSARKRRRVDTDTQYF. CDR3 DNA sequence: TGCAGTGCCAGAAAGAGACGGCGGGTCGACACAGATACGCAGTATTTT.